Shown below are 11 T cell receptor beta chains from a single sample sequenced in a study of CD8 T cells in Susac syndrome. RNA amounts of about 0.5 to 1 ug underwent reverse transcription with random hexamers. TCRdb re-derived calls from the immunoSEQ multiplex PCR reads in MiXCR, one entry per CDR3 protein. This sample has approximately 220,000 distinct CDR3 sequences, with around 95% found just once. Sequencing was performed on CD4+ T cells from PBMCs. The source of these receptors is a human donor with multiple sclerosis.

The table lists this clonotype with a count of one. The genes are TRBV12-3 or TRBV12-4 and TRBJ1-1, with D possibly TRBD1 on 5 matching bases. Trimming left V 6 bases short and J 1 base short, with 15 bases between. There are 15 residues in the CDR3. CDR3 nucleotide sequence: TGTGCCAGCAGCAAGTCCAGGGAAACGAACACTGAAGCTTTCTTT. It encodes CASSKSRETNTEAFF.

The V and J genes are TRBV18 and TRBJ2-1; 8 bases map to TRBD1. V shed 5 bases and J 5 bases; nucleotides not matched to a gene: 2. The CDR3 consists of 13 residues. In germline, CDR1 is KGHSH, CDR2 LQKENI. The DNA of the CDR3 is TGTGCCAGCTCATCGACAGGGGACAATGAGCAGTTCTTC. Amino acids: CASSSTGDNEQFF.

The chain carries TRBV12-5 and TRBJ2-1; D might be TRBD1 (5 bases). The germline CDR1 and CDR2 sequences are LGHNT and FRNRAP. The CDR3 spans 11 residues. Between the trimmed V and J ends, which lost 2 bases and 15 bases, there was a span of 11 bases. CDR3 sequence (DNA): TGTGCTAGTGGTTTGTTCCCAGGGTGGTTCTTC. Its protein is CASGLFPGWFF.

The DNA of the CDR3 is TGTGCCAGCAGTCCCGGGGACATACGACGGACTGAAGCTTTCTTT. Translating gives CASSPGDIRRTEAFF. This rearrangement joins TRBV28 to TRBJ1-1; the D gene is possibly TRBD1 (6 bases). The germline gives CDR1 MDHEN, CDR2 SYDVKM. V dropped 5 bases and J dropped 5 bases, with 18 bases sitting between them. This CDR3 has 15 amino acids.

This clonotype was picked up one time. This sequence joins TRBV20-1 and TRBJ2-7; 8 bases map to TRBD2. The CDR3 spans 13 residues. V was clipped by 7 bases and J by 6 bases; unmatched bases: 11. CDR1 is DFQATT, CDR2 SNEGSKA, per germline (reference sequence). The CDR3 region is CSVWVAGLSEQYF. CDR3 nucleotides: TGCAGTGTCTGGGTAGCGGGGCTCAGCGAGCAGTACTTC.

The rearrangement uses TRBV2 and TRBJ2-1; 9 bases line up with TRBD1. Germline V lookup: CDR1 SNHLY, CDR2 FYNNEI. The trim removed 8 bases at V and 7 bases at J, leaving 9 bases unmatched. CDR3 length equals 14 residues. The CDR3 DNA is TGTGCCAGCGGGTGGGGACAGGGTTTGAATGAGCAGTTCTTC. Translation: CASGWGQGLNEQFF.

This chain connects TRBV20-1 to TRBJ1-1; D is undetermined. V was clipped by 0 bases and J by 3 bases, with 11 bases between them. The CDR3 has 14 residues. Germline V gives CDR1 DFQATT, CDR2 SNEGSKA (reference sequence). The CDR3 sequence is CSARDHIQDTEAFF. DNA of the CDR3: TGCAGTGCTAGAGATCACATTCAGGACACTGAAGCTTTCTTT.

The chain has TRBV20-1 and TRBJ1-4; D may be TRBD1 (6 bases). Trimming removed 2 bases at V and 5 bases at J, with 9 bases between. The CDR3 is made up of 13 amino acids. Per the germline V gene, CDR1 is DFQATT and CDR2 is SNEGSKA (reference sequence). The chain's CDR3 is CSARPGQNEKLFF. The CDR3 DNA reads TGCAGTGCTAGACCCGGACAGAATGAAAAACTGTTTTTT.

The chain links TRBV29-1 to TRBJ2-7; D is unclear. The ends were cut back, 4 bases at V and 7 bases at J, with 14 bases in the middle. The CDR3 extends over 12 amino acids. Germline V gene lookup returns CDR1 SQVTM and CDR2 ANQGSEA. CDR3 nucleotides: TGCAGCGTTGGTTTACTCCGTGGGGAGCAGTACTTC. Its protein product is CSVGLLRGEQYF.

The chain combines TRBV4-1 with TRBJ1-1; D may be TRBD1 (5 bases). The V and J ends lost 3 bases and 4 bases respectively, with 12 bases between them. The CDR3 is made up of 14 amino acids. The germline V gene encodes CDR1 MGHRA and CDR2 YSYEKL. CDR3 DNA: TGCGCCAGCAGCCACCCGGAGAGGGGCACTGAAGCTTTCTTT. This encodes CASSHPERGTEAFF.

The chain employs TRBV4-1 and TRBJ2-7; 9 nucleotides agree with TRBD2. Losses at the gene ends were 0 bases for V and 5 bases for J; bases not matched to a gene: 8. This CDR3 has 16 residues. Germline V gives CDR1 MGHRA, CDR2 YSYEKL. In nucleotides, the CDR3 is TGCGCCAGCAGCCAAGACGAGCGGGGGGCCAACAACGAGCAGTACTTC. The encoded protein is CASSQDERGANNEQYF.